The 2 T cell receptor beta chains presented below share a single source sample, sequenced in a study of technical replicates of blood from a handful of donors. Some clones are missing from TCRdb's copy, which holds only in-frame ones; the method was immunoSEQ multiplex PCR. The sample consists of under 85,000 clones, around 90% of them appearing once. The sequenced material came from T cells isolated from PBMCs. These receptors all come from a human donor in good health.

This chain links TRBV6-5 with TRBJ1-1; no clear D gene. V was clipped by 0 bases and J by 1 base, with 9 bases between them. The CDR3 totals 15 residues. Germline V CDR1 and CDR2: MNHEY, SVGAGI. The CDR3 spells CASSYSRVTNTEAFF. DNA for the CDR3: TGTGCCAGCAGTTACTCGAGGGTTACGAACACTGAAGCTTTCTTT.

The chain uses TRBV7-9 and TRBJ2-5; 7 positions match TRBD1. Germline loops: CDR1 SEHNR, CDR2 FQNEAQ (reference sequence). V gave up 5 bases and J gave up 6 bases; unmatched junction bases: 12. The CDR3 runs to 15 residues. CDR3 in DNA: TGTGCCAGCAGCCCCCCTGGACAGGCCGGGAAGACCCAGTACTTC. Protein product: CASSPPGQAGKTQYF.